A single sample gave rise to the 13 T cell receptor beta chains below, sequenced in a study of identifying expanded T cells in peripheral blood. The table came from immunoSEQ multiplex PCR; TCRdb's copy has only in-frame clones and leaves some out. Of about 97,000 clones listed, approximately 90% are singletons. The source material was blood. Source of these receptors: a person between 18 and 75 years old in good health.

This chain uses TRBV6-5 with TRBJ1-5; D is ambiguous. With 6 bases removed from V and 0 bases from J, the gap between germline ends came to 12 bases. Germline CDR1 and CDR2: MNHEY and SVGAGI. CDR3 length: 15 residues. The CDR3 DNA sequence: TGTGCCAGCAGCAAGATACACCCTAGCAATCAGCCCCAGCATTTT. It is translated as CASSKIHPSNQPQHF.

The rearrangement uses TRBV7-3 and TRBJ1-1; D gene uncertain. The germline V gene has CDR1 SGHTA and CDR2 FQGTGA. Trimming removed 1 base at V and 4 bases at J, with 7 bases between. This CDR3 spans 13 amino acids. The CDR3 sequence is CASSLSPATEAFF. CDR3 DNA: TGTGCCAGCAGCTTAAGTCCCGCCACTGAAGCTTTCTTT.

The rearrangement joins TRBV29-1 to TRBJ2-3; 10 bases are a match to TRBD1. The CDR3 is 14 amino acids. V was pared by 3 bases and J by 6 bases, with 6 bases of the junction left unmatched. CDR1 is SQVTM and CDR2 is ANQGSEA in the germline V gene. The CDR3: CSVDGDRGPDTQYF. The CDR3, as DNA: TGCAGCGTTGATGGGGACAGGGGCCCGGATACGCAGTATTTT.

The J gene is TRBJ1-1, the V gene TRBV7-2, with D uncertain. Trimming shortened V by 5 bases and J by 2 bases, and 9 bases separated the two germline ends. CDR1 and CDR2 (germline): SGHTA, FQGNSA. The CDR3 sequence is 13 residues long. CDR3 region: CASSLMRNTEAFF. CDR3 nucleotide sequence: TGTGCCAGCAGCCTAATGCGCAACACTGAAGCTTTCTTT.

This clone appeared a few times. The chain carries TRBV10-3 and TRBJ1-2, with D possibly TRBD1 on 6 matching bases. The V end was cut by 4 bases, the J end by 8 bases, with 26 bases between. The CDR3 is made up of 17 amino acids. CDR1 and CDR2 from the germline V gene are ENHRY and SYGVKD. CDR3 in DNA: TGTGCCATCAGTGTTTCAAAGGACACAGGGATTGGGGGAGGCTACACCTTC. It yields the protein CAISVSKDTGIGGGYTF.

In its sample, this clone was seen once. The CDR3 loop is CASSMSGSYTDTQYF. CDR3 coding DNA: TGTGCCAGCAGCATGAGCGGGAGCTACACAGATACGCAGTATTTT. The J gene is TRBJ2-3, the V gene TRBV9, with 8 bases fitting TRBD2. The germline V gene has CDR1 SGDLS and CDR2 YYNGEE. The CDR3 consists of 15 residues. The junction had 6 bases not matched to a gene; V was cut back by 4 bases and J by 2 bases.

This chain joins TRBV6-6 and TRBJ2-3, with a possible D match to TRBD1 (5 bases). The CDR3 covers 13 residues. Germline CDR1 reads MNHNY; CDR2 reads SVGAGI (reference sequence). V was shortened by 7 bases and J by 5 bases, with 13 bases between the two germline ends. CDR3 in amino acids: CASTPGALDTQYF. Here the CDR3 DNA reads TGTGCCAGCACCCCTGGGGCGCTAGATACGCAGTATTTT.

J is TRBJ1-4 and V is TRBV29-1; 9 bases map to TRBD1. CDR3 length: 13 amino acids. With V trimmed by 7 bases and J by 6 bases, 6 bases remained unmatched. Germline lookup yields CDR1 SQVTM and CDR2 ANQGSEA. The CDR3 nucleotides read TGCAGCGGGGGGGACAGGGTTGATGAAAAACTGTTTTTT. It specifies CSGGDRVDEKLFF.

The chain links TRBV9 to TRBJ2-1; 9 bases match TRBD1. The length of the CDR3 is 13 residues. Trimming removed 2 bases from V and 12 bases from J; junction bases left unmatched: 6. Looked up from germline, CDR1 is SGDLS and CDR2 is YYNGEE. CDR3 sequence reads: CASSVTGGVGQFF. For the CDR3, the DNA is TGTGCCAGCAGCGTTACAGGGGGCGTGGGGCAGTTCTTC.

The chain recombines TRBV18 with TRBJ2-2, with D perhaps matching TRBD1 (6 bases). The V gene's germline CDR1 is KGHSH and CDR2 LQKENI. The V end lost 2 bases, the J end lost 1 base, and 11 bases lay between the germline ends. There are 16 residues in the CDR3. The CDR3 DNA reads TGTGCCAGCTCACCAAAGGACAGCCAGAACACCGGGGAGCTGTTTTTT. This gives the protein CASSPKDSQNTGELFF.

The rearrangement uses TRBV10-1 and TRBJ1-5, with a weak D call TRBD1 (5 bases). The CDR3 spans 13 residues. Per the germline V gene, CDR1 is WNHNN and CDR2 is SYGVQD (reference sequence). V was trimmed by 6 bases and J by 7 bases, leaving 13 bases between them. CDR3 nucleotide sequence: TGCGCCAGCAGCGAGGGGTTGGGGCAGCCCCAGCATTTT. This gives the protein CASSEGLGQPQHF.

The rearrangement joins TRBV7-9 to TRBJ2-1, with D tentatively TRBD2 (6 bases). CDR1 is SEHNR and CDR2 is FQNEAQ in the germline V gene (reference sequence). CDR3 length equals 14 residues. V lost 8 bases, J lost 3 bases, and 14 bases lay in between. DNA for the CDR3: TGTGCCAGCCTCGGTGGGGGGAACTACAATGAGCAGTTCTTC. It translates to CASLGGGNYNEQFF.

The CDR3 DNA reads as TGTGCCAGCAGCTTAGAGAGGCCGACAGGGGTCGGGTCACCCCTCCACTTT. Its translation is CASSLERPTGVGSPLHF. This sequence joins TRBV7-3 and TRBJ1-6; 8 nucleotides line up with TRBD1. The CDR3 is 17 residues long. V was clipped by 2 bases and J by 10 bases; unmatched bases: 13. Germline values: CDR1 SGHTA, CDR2 FQGTGA.